A selection of T cell receptor beta chains follows, all from one sample in a study of blood T cell repertoires in COVID-19. Generated by immunoSEQ multiplex PCR, the TCRdb table keeps only in-frame clones and is missing some. Among about 100,000 clones listed, around 90% were seen once. The sample consisted of peripheral blood. The receptors here all came from a human donor with COVID-19, enrolled during active disease. The donor label of this sample is uncertain. CDR3s include the opening cysteine and the closing phenylalanine or tryptophan. D genes are given only for firm matches. Some rows have no size entry. The others give once, few or many, or a class for an expanded clone.

V	D	size	J	CDR3	DNA
TRBV29-1	TRBD1	NA	TRBJ2-7	CSVDSGQGLAYEQYF	TGCAGCGTTGACTCGGGACAGGGACTTGCCTACGAGCAGTACTTC
TRBV6-1	NA	NA	TRBJ2-1	CASSERGYNEQFF	TGTGCCAGCAGTGAAAGAGGTTACAATGAGCAGTTCTTC
TRBV7-9	NA	NA	TRBJ2-7	CASSNGRAYEQYF	TGTGCCAGCAGCAACGGGAGAGCCTACGAGCAGTACTTC
TRBV14	NA	once	TRBJ2-3	CASSRVWRASGDTQYF	TGTGCCAGCAGCAGGGTTTGGCGGGCCTCGGGAGATACGCAGTATTTT
TRBV29-1	NA	NA	TRBJ2-2	CSVIPDTGELFF	TGCAGCGTTATCCCGGACACCGGGGAGCTGTTTTTT
TRBV6-6	NA	NA	TRBJ1-2	CASSYSGYGYTF	TGTGCCAGCAGTTATTCCGGCTATGGCTACACCTTC
TRBV7-9	TRBD1	NA	TRBJ2-2	CASSGQQGPSNTGELFF	TGTGCCAGCAGCGGCCAACAGGGGCCGTCGAACACCGGGGAGCTGTTTTTT
TRBV6-5	NA	NA	TRBJ1-2	CASSYTISPGGSGYTF	TGTGCCAGCAGTTACACTATATCTCCTGGGGGCAGTGGCTACACCTTC
TRBV5-1	TRBD1	NA	TRBJ2-5	CASSFRQGAQETQYF	TGCGCCAGCAGCTTCCGACAGGGCGCTCAAGAGACCCAGTACTTC
TRBV7-2	TRBD1	once	TRBJ1-1	CASSLYRGETEAFF	TGTGCCAGCAGCTTATACAGGGGGGAAACTGAAGCTTTCTTT
TRBV2	NA	NA	TRBJ1-6	CASSGTDSENSPLHF	TGTGCCAGCAGTGGAACGGACAGCGAGAATTCACCCCTCCACTTT
TRBV6-4	TRBD2	NA	TRBJ2-1	CASSDEASGGNEQFF	TGTGCCAGCAGTGACGAGGCTAGCGGGGGTAATGAGCAGTTCTTC
TRBV2	TRBD1	NA	TRBJ1-3	CASSGPPDDRALVQLGNTIYF	TGTGCCAGCAGTGGCCCCCCTGATGACAGGGCTCTGGTTCAATTAGGAAACACCATATATTTT
TRBV12-3/TRBV12-4	NA	NA	TRBJ1-5	CASSRENQPQHF	TGTGCCAGCAGCCGGGAGAATCAGCCCCAGCATTTT
TRBV25-1	NA	NA	TRBJ2-1	CASSDTGQKGDEQFF	TGTGCCAGCAGTGATACTGGACAGAAAGGCGATGAGCAGTTCTTC
TRBV11-3	TRBD2	NA	TRBJ2-4	CASSLGAGVNIQYF	TGTGCCAGCAGCTTAGGGGCGGGAGTCAACATTCAGTACTTC
TRBV12-3/TRBV12-4	NA	NA	TRBJ1-2	CASRPSSYGYTF	TGTGCCAGCAGACCTTCGAGCTATGGCTACACCTTC
TRBV5-1	NA	NA	TRBJ2-1	CASNRDTNNEQFF	TGCGCCAGCAACCGGGACACCAACAATGAGCAGTTCTTC
TRBV4-1	TRBD2	NA	TRBJ2-1	CASSHPGLRKNNEQFF	TGCGCCAGCAGCCACCCGGGACTAAGAAAGAACAATGAGCAGTTCTTC
TRBV28	TRBD1	NA	TRBJ1-2	CASTTPTRGDGYTF	TGTGCCAGCACCACGCCGACCAGGGGGGATGGCTACACCTTC
TRBV28	TRBD1	NA	TRBJ1-1	CASSSLGQGDPEAFF	TGTGCCAGCAGCAGTCTGGGACAGGGTGATCCTGAAGCTTTCTTT
TRBV5-4	TRBD1	NA	TRBJ1-2	CASSRNTGGAGYGYTF	TGTGCCAGCAGTCGGAACACAGGGGGCGCTGGCTATGGCTACACCTTC
TRBV11-2	NA	NA	TRBJ1-4	CASSPVPDRDNEKLFF	TGTGCCAGCAGCCCTGTTCCGGACAGAGATAATGAAAAACTGTTTTTT
TRBV12-3/TRBV12-4	NA	NA	TRBJ1-1	CASSPRSPEAFF	TGTGCCAGCAGTCCCCGGAGCCCTGAAGCTTTCTTT
TRBV6-5	TRBD2	NA	TRBJ2-3	CASSYRLAADTQYF	TGTGCCAGCAGTTACCGACTAGCGGCAGATACGCAGTATTTT
TRBV25-1	NA	NA	TRBJ1-1	CASSEFGLVYTEAFF	TGTGCCAGCAGTGAATTCGGACTAGTTTACACTGAAGCTTTCTTT
TRBV19	NA	once	TRBJ2-5	CASSIALPETQYF	TGTGCCAGTAGTATCGCGCTGCCAGAGACCCAGTACTTC
TRBV27	TRBD1	NA	TRBJ1-2	CASSLTGGPGYGYTF	TGTGCCAGCAGTCTAACAGGGGGTCCGGGCTATGGCTACACCTTC
TRBV6-6	NA	NA	TRBJ2-7	CASSSPGRAHEQYF	TGTGCCAGCAGTTCACCCGGCAGGGCTCACGAGCAGTACTTC
TRBV6-4	NA	NA	TRBJ2-6	CASTGFSGANVLTF	TGTGCCAGCACAGGATTCTCTGGGGCCAACGTCCTGACTTTC
TRBV2	NA	NA	TRBJ1-5	CASQPYQGPQPQHF	TGTGCCAGCCAACCTTATCAGGGCCCCCAGCCCCAGCATTTT
TRBV5-1	TRBD1	NA	TRBJ2-3	CASSLEGTGSTDTQYF	TGCGCCAGCAGCTTGGAAGGGACAGGGTCCACAGATACGCAGTATTTT
TRBV7-3	TRBD2	NA	TRBJ2-7	CASSLAGGPSYEQYF	TGTGCCAGCAGCTTAGCGGGGGGGCCTTCCTACGAGCAGTACTTC
TRBV18	NA	NA	TRBJ2-5	CASSPVVRVETQYF	TGTGCCAGCTCACCGGTGGTGCGCGTGGAGACCCAGTACTTC
TRBV27	TRBD1	NA	TRBJ1-4	CASRGTGTGASTKLFF	TGTGCCAGCAGGGGAACCGGGACAGGGGCTAGTACAAAACTGTTTTTT
TRBV15	NA	NA	TRBJ1-2	CATSRDAGNYGYTF	TGTGCCACCAGCAGAGATGCAGGGAACTATGGCTACACCTTC
TRBV3-1/TRBV3-2	NA	once	TRBJ2-3	CASSQEGILPPTF	TGTGCCAGCAGCCAAGAGGGCATTCTGCCCCCAACCTTT
TRBV7-9	NA	NA	TRBJ1-2	CASSGNLNYGYTF	TGTGCCAGCAGTGGCAACCTTAACTATGGCTACACCTTC
TRBV6-2/TRBV6-3	TRBD1	NA	TRBJ2-3	CASSRRQGAETQYF	TGTGCCAGCAGCCGGCGACAGGGGGCAGAAACGCAGTATTTT
TRBV19	TRBD1	NA	TRBJ2-1	CASSTGTGGAGEQFF	TGTGCCAGTAGTACCGGGACAGGGGGCGCGGGGGAGCAGTTCTTC
TRBV29-1	TRBD2	NA	TRBJ2-1	CSVLGAGQLEQFF	TGCAGCGTTTTGGGAGCGGGGCAGCTCGAGCAGTTCTTC
TRBV7-9	TRBD1	NA	TRBJ2-7	CASSSGTGALEQYF	TGTGCCAGCAGTTCCGGGACAGGGGCTCTCGAGCAGTACTTC
TRBV5-6	TRBD1	NA	TRBJ1-1	CASSLDETGVTEAFF	TGTGCCAGCAGCTTGGATGAGACAGGGGTAACTGAAGCTTTCTTT
TRBV6-5	NA	NA	TRBJ1-1	CASSYSLSIRGTEAFF	TGTGCCAGCAGTTACTCCTTATCGATCAGGGGAACTGAAGCTTTCTTT
TRBV7-2	NA	NA	TRBJ2-7	CASSLFRGSGHEQYF	TGTGCCAGCAGCTTATTTCGGGGATCAGGCCACGAGCAGTACTTC
TRBV19	TRBD1	NA	TRBJ2-7	CASSIDSGTDSYEQYF	TGTGCCAGTAGTATAGACTCCGGGACAGACTCCTACGAGCAGTACTTC
TRBV19	TRBD1	NA	TRBJ1-1	CASTDRVNTEAFF	TGTGCCAGCACAGACAGGGTTAACACTGAAGCTTTCTTT
TRBV20-1	TRBD1	NA	TRBJ1-5	CSASLQGQVEPQHF	TGCAGTGCTAGTCTACAGGGACAGGTGGAGCCCCAGCATTTT
TRBV11-2	NA	NA	TRBJ2-1	CASSLYPGRIDRIDEQFF	TGTGCCAGCAGCTTATATCCGGGAAGAATTGACAGGATCGATGAGCAGTTCTTC
TRBV19	TRBD1	many	TRBJ1-1	CASSIQPGQTEAFF	TGTGCCAGTAGTATCCAACCGGGACAGACAGAAGCTTTCTTT